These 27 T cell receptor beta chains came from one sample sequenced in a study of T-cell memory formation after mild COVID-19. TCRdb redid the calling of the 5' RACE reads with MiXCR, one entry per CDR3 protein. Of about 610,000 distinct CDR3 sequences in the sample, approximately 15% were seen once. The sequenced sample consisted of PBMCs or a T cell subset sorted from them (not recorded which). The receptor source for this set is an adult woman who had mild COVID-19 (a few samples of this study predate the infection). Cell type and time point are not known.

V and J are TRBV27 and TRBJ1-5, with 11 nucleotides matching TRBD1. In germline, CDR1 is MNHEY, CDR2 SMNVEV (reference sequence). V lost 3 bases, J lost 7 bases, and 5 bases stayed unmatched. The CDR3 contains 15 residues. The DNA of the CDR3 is TGTGCCAGCAGTTTTGGGACAGGGGGTGGACAGCCCCAGCATTTT. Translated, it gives CASSFGTGGGQPQHF.

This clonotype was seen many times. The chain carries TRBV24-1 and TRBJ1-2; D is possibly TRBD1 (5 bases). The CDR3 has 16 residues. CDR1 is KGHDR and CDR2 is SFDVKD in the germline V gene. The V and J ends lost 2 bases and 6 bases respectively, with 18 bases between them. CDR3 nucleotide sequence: TGTGCCACCAGTGATTCGACGGGCCTCAGGGTTAATGGCTACACCTTC. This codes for CATSDSTGLRVNGYTF.

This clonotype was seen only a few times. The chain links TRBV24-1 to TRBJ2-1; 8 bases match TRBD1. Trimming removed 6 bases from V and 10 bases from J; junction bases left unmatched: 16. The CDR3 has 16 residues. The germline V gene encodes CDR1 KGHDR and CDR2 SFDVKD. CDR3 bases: TGTGCCACCAGTAAATTGGGGACAGGATATCCAGGGGAGCAGTTCTTC. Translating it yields CATSKLGTGYPGEQFF.

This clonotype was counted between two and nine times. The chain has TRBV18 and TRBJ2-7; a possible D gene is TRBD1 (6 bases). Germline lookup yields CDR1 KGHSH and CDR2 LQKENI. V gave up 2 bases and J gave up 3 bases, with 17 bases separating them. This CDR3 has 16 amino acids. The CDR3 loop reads CASSPGFRGNHYEQYF. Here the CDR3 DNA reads TGTGCCAGCTCACCAGGTTTCAGGGGAAACCACTACGAGCAGTACTTC.

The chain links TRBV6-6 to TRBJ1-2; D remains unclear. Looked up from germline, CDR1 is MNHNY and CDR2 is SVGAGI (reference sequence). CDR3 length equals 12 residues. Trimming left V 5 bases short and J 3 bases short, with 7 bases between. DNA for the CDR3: TGTGCCAGCAGTCGAAAGGACTATGGCTACACCTTC. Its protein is CASSRKDYGYTF.

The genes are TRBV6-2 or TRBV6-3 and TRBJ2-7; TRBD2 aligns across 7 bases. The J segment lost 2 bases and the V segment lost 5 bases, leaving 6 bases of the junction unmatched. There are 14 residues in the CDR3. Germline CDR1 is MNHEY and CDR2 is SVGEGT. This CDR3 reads CASSERGTTYEQYF. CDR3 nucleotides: TGTGCCAGCAGTGAAAGAGGGACTACCTACGAGCAGTACTTC.

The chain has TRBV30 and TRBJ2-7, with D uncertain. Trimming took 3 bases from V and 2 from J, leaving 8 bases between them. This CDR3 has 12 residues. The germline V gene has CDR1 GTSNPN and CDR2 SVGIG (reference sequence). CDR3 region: CAWSPGTYEQYF. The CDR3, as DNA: TGTGCCTGGAGCCCTGGAACCTACGAGCAGTACTTC. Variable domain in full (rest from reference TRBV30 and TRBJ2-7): SQTIHQWPATLVQPVGSPLSLECTVEGTSNPNLYWYRQAAGRGLQLLFYSVGIGQISSEVPQNLSASRPQDRQFILSSKKLLLSDSGFYLCAWSPGTYEQYFGPGTRLTVT.

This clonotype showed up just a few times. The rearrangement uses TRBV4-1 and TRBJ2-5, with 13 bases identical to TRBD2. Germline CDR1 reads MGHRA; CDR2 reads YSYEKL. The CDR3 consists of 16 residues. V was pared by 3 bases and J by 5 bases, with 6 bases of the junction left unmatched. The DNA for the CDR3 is TGCGCCAGCAGCCACCCCGGGACTAGCGGGGAGGAGACCCAGTACTTC. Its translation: CASSHPGTSGEETQYF.

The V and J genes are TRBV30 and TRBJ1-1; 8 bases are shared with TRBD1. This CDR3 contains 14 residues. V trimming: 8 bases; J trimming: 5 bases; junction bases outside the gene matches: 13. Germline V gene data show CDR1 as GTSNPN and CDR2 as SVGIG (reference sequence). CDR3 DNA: TGTGCCCGGCACTCCGGACAGGGCGGGACTGAAGCTTTCTTT. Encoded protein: CARHSGQGGTEAFF.

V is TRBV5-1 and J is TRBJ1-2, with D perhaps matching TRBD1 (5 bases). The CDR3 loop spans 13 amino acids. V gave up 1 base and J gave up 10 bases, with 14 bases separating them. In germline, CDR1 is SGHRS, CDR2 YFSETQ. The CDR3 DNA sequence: TGCGCCAGCAGCTTGACAGGTCGGGAAGACTACACCTTC. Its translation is CASSLTGREDYTF. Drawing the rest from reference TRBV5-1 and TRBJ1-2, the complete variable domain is KAGVTQTPRYLIKTRGQQVTLSCSPISGHRSVSWYQQTPGQGLQFLFEYFSETQRNKGNFPGRFSGRQFSNSRSEMNVSTLELGDSALYLCASSLTGREDYTFGSGTRLTVV.

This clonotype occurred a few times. CDR3 sequence (DNA): TGTGCCAGCAGTAAGCAAGGACAGATAAATGAAAAACTGTTTTTT. It codes for CASSKQGQINEKLFF. J is TRBJ1-4 and V is TRBV7-9; TRBD1 might be the D (6 bases). The CDR3 is 15 residues long. Germline CDR1 and CDR2: SEHNR and FQNEAQ (reference sequence). Trimming left V 6 bases short and J 5 bases short, with 16 bases between.

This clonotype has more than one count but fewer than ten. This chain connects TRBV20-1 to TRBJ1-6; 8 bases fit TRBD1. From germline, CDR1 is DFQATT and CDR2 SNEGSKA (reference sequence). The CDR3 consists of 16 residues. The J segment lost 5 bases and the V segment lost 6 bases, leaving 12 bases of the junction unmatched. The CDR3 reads CSALYLRGLNNSPLHF. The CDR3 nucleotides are TGCAGTGCGCTATACCTCAGGGGGCTAAATAATTCACCCCTCCACTTT.

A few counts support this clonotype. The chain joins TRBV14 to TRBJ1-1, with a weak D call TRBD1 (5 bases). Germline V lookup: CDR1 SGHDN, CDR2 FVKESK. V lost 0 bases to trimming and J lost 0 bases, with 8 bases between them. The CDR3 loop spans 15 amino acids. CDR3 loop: CASSQDGGVNTEAFF. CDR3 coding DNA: TGTGCCAGCAGCCAAGATGGAGGGGTGAACACTGAAGCTTTCTTT.

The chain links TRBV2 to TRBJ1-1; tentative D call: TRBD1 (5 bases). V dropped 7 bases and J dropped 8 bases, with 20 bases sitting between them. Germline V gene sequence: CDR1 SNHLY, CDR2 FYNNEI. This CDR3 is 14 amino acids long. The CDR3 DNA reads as TGTGCCAGCACGGACACGGTGGCGAGCCTCGAAGCTTTCTTT. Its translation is CASTDTVASLEAFF. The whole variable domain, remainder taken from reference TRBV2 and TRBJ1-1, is EPEVTQTPSHQVTQMGQEVILRCVPISNHLYFYWYRQILGQKVEFLVSFYNNEISEKSEIFDDQFSVERPDGSNFTLKIRSTKLEDSAMYFCASTDTVASLEAFFGQGTRLTVV.

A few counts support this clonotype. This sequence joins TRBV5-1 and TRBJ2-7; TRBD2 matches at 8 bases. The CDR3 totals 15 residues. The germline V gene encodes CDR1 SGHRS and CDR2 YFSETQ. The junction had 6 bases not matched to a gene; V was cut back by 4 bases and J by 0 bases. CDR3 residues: CASSEAGTSSYEQYF. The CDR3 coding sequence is TGCGCCAGCAGCGAAGCCGGGACTAGCTCCTACGAGCAGTACTTC.

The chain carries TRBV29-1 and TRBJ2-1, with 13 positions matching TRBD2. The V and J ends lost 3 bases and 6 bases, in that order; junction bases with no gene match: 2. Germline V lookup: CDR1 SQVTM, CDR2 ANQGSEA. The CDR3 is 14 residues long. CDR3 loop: CSVERLAGGNEQFF. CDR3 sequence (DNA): TGCAGCGTTGAGAGACTAGCGGGGGGCAATGAGCAGTTCTTC.

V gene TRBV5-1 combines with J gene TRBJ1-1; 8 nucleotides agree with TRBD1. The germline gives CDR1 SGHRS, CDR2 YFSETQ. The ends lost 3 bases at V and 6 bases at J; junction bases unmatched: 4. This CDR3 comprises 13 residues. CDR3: CASSSYRGAEAFF. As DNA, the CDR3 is TGCGCCAGCAGCTCCTACAGGGGGGCTGAAGCTTTCTTT.

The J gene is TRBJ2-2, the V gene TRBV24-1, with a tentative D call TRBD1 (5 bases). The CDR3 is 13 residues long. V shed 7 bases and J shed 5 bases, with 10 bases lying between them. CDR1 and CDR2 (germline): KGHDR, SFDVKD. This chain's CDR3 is CATRQVSTGELFF. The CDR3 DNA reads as TGTGCCACCAGACAGGTCTCAACCGGGGAGCTGTTTTTT.

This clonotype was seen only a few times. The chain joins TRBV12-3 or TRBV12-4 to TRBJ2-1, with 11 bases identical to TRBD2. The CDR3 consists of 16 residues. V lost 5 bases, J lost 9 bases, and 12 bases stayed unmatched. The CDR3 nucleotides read TGTGCCAGCAGTCTGGTAGCGGGAGGGCCTAAATGTGAGCAGTTCTTC. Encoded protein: CASSLVAGGPKCEQFF.

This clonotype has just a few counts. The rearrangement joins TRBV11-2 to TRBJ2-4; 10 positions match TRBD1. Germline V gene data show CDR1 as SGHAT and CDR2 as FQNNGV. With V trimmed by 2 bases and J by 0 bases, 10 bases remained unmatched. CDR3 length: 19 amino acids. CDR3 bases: TGTGCCAGCAGCTTAAGTAGGGACAGGGGCTTTATAGCCAAAAACATTCAGTACTTC. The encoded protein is CASSLSRDRGFIAKNIQYF.

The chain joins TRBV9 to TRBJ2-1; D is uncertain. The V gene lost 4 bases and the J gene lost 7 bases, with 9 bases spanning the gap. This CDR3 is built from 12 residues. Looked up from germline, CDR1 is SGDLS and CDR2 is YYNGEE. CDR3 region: CASSRRSNEQFF. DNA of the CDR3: TGTGCCAGCAGCCGTAGGAGTAATGAGCAGTTCTTC.

The CDR3 nucleotides read TGTGCCAGCAGCCCGAGGACGGACAATTACACCTTC. Translation: CASSPRTDNYTF. This rearrangement joins TRBV14 to TRBJ1-2; D perhaps matches TRBD1 (5 bases). The V gene's germline CDR1 is SGHDN and CDR2 FVKESK. V lost 4 bases, J lost 11 bases, and 14 bases lay in between. The CDR3 has 12 amino acids.

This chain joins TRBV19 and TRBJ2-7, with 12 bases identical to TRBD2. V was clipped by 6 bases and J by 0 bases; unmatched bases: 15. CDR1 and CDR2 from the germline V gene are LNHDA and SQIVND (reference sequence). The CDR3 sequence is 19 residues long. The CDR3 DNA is TGTGCCAGTAGCCAGTCCGGACTAGCGGGGTCACTTAGCTCCTACGAGCAGTACTTC. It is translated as CASSQSGLAGSLSSYEQYF.

Here the CDR3 reads CASRPSGSNHEQFF. The CDR3, as DNA: TGTGCCAGCAGACCTAGCGGGAGTAACCATGAGCAGTTCTTC. This chain connects TRBV6-2 or TRBV6-3 to TRBJ2-1, with TRBD2 matching over 10 bases. Trimming cost V 6 bases and J 8 bases; bases outside gene matches: 7. The CDR3 consists of 14 residues. CDR1 is MNHEY, CDR2 SVGEGT, per germline.

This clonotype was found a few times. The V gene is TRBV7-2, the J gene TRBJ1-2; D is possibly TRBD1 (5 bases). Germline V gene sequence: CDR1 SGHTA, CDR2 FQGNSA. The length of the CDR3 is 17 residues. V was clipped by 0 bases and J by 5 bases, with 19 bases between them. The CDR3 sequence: CASSLAHRGLGGYGYTF. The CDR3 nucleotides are TGTGCCAGCAGCTTAGCGCATCGGGGCCTGGGGGGATATGGCTACACCTTC.

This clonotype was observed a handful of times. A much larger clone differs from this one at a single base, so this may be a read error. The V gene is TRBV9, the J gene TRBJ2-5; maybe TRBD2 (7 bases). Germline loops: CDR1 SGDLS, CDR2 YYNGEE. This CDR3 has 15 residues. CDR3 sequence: CSSSPGGALVETQYF. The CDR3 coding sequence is TGTTCCAGCAGCCCTGGGGGGGCCCTAGTGGAGACCCAGTACTTC.

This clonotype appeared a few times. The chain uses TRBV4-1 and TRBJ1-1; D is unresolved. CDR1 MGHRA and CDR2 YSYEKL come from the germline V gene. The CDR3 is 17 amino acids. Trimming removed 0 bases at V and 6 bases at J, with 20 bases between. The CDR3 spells CASSQEGDYRDQSEAFF. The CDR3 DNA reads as TGCGCCAGCAGCCAAGAGGGAGACTATAGGGATCAGTCTGAAGCTTTCTTT.